The rows below give T cell receptor beta chains drawn from one sample of a study of lymphopenia after photon versus proton radiotherapy. Profiled with immunoSEQ multiplex PCR; TCRdb holds only in-frame clones, not every one. The top ten clones hold approximately 1.3% of a sample with about 83,000 clones, approximately 82% of them seen once. The sample here was peripheral blood, taken from a patient treated with proton-based radiotherapy. These receptors all come from a man in his 60s with pancreatic cancer. CDR3s include the opening cysteine and the closing phenylalanine or tryptophan. The order of the fields is clone size, V gene, D gene, J gene, CDR3 DNA, CDR3 protein. A D gene is named only where the DNA matches it firmly. Clone size is stated in some rows and not others, as once, few, many or a class when expanded.

.	TRBV28	TRBD2	TRBJ2-2	TGTGCCAGCACCCTAAGCGGGGAGGGAGGGCTCGGGGAGCTGTTTTTT	CASTLSGEGGLGELFF
.	TRBV27	TRBD1	TRBJ1-2	TGTGCCAGCAGTTTTTCAGGGGGGGTTGCCTATGGCTACACCTTC	CASSFSGGVAYGYTF
once	TRBV7-2	.	TRBJ1-1	TGTGCCAGCAGAGGGGGGGGCGCAGGGTTGAACACTGAAGCTTTCTTT	CASRGGGAGLNTEAFF
few	TRBV5-1	.	TRBJ1-5	TGCGCCAGCAGCTTGACAGGTGGGAATCAGCCCCAGCATTTT	CASSLTGGNQPQHF
.	TRBV6-1	.	TRBJ2-7	TGTGCCAGCAGTGAAGCGGGACGACAGTACGAGCAGTACTTC	CASSEAGRQYEQYF
.	TRBV14	.	TRBJ2-1	TGTGCCAGCAGCCACTGGAGTTTCTCCTACAATGAGCAGTTCTTC	CASSHWSFSYNEQFF
.	TRBV6-5	.	TRBJ1-4	TGTGCCAGCAGTCAGGGACAAGGGGAGGAAAAACTGTTTTTT	CASSQGQGEEKLFF
.	TRBV5-4	.	TRBJ2-7	TGTGCCAGCAGCCCCTCTATGGGCACCTACGAGCAGTACTTC	CASSPSMGTYEQYF
.	TRBV28	TRBD1	TRBJ2-3	TGTGCCAGCAGTCCGGGACAGGGAACAGATACGCAGTATTTT	CASSPGQGTDTQYF
.	TRBV30	.	TRBJ1-5	TGTGCCTGGAGTGTACGTGAGGGCCTCAATCAGCCCCAGCATTTT	CAWSVREGLNQPQHF
.	TRBV4-3	.	TRBJ2-2	TGCGCCAGCAGCCAAGACAGGGAGGACGGGGAGCTGTTTTTT	CASSQDREDGELFF
.	TRBV11-2	TRBD2	TRBJ2-7	TGTGCCAGCAATCTAGCGGGAGTGGACGAGCAGTACTTC	CASNLAGVDEQYF
.	TRBV28	TRBD1	TRBJ2-7	TGTGCCAGCAGTCCGAGGGGACAGGGGTTTAGGGACGAGCAGTACTTC	CASSPRGQGFRDEQYF
once	TRBV6-5	.	TRBJ1-3	TGTGCCAGCAGCCCGGGGGGGGTCGGAAACACCATATATTTT	CASSPGGVGNTIYF
.	TRBV28	.	TRBJ1-1	TGTGCCAGCAGGGCGGGTGGAGCGCGGTACCTGGCTGAAGCTTTCTTT	CASRAGGARYLAEAFF
once	TRBV6-5	TRBD1	TRBJ1-1	TGTGCCAGCAGTTATGGGGACAGGGTAGACTCCGAAGAAGCTTTCTTT	CASSYGDRVDSEEAFF
.	TRBV28	TRBD1	TRBJ2-3	TGTGCCAGCAGTTTAGGCTTCGGCAGGGGACAGCCTACAGATACGCAGTATTTT	CASSLGFGRGQPTDTQYF
.	TRBV25-1	.	TRBJ1-3	TGTGCCAGCAGTGAGTATGACGGATCAGCAAACTCTGGAAACACCATATATTTT	CASSEYDGSANSGNTIYF
.	TRBV7-7	.	TRBJ2-3	TGTGCTAGCAGCTTGTCGGAAGGAGATACGCAGTATTTT	CASSLSEGDTQYF
.	TRBV19	.	TRBJ2-7	TGTGCCAGTAGTATCTGGGGCGAGCAGTACTTC	CASSIWGEQYF
.	TRBV28	.	TRBJ2-7	TGTGCCAGCAGTTTAATTCAACAGACCGGCGAGCAGTACTTC	CASSLIQQTGEQYF
.	TRBV5-4	.	TRBJ2-7	TGTGCCAGCAGCTTCGCTGGGGGATCTTACGAGCAGTACTTC	CASSFAGGSYEQYF
once	TRBV14	.	TRBJ1-3	TGTGCCAGCAGCCAAGACTCGACAGTTTCTGGAAACACCATATATTTT	CASSQDSTVSGNTIYF
.	TRBV30	.	TRBJ2-2	TGTGCCTGGAGTAGGCGCCGAGCCGGGGAGCTGTTTTTT	CAWSRRRAGELFF
.	TRBV5-5	.	TRBJ2-2	TGTGCCAGCAGCTTGATTCCGGGAATCACCGGGGAGCTGTTTTTT	CASSLIPGITGELFF
.	TRBV30	.	TRBJ1-5	TGTGCCTGGAATCGGGGCAGGGGCGTCGGTCAGCCCCAGCATTTT	CAWNRGRGVGQPQHF
.	TRBV5-6	TRBD1	TRBJ2-7	TGTGCCAGCAGCGGGACAGTCAAGATCTCCTACGAGCAGTACTTC	CASSGTVKISYEQYF
.	TRBV29-1	.	TRBJ1-4	TGCAGCGCGATTGGTCAGCTAAATGAAAAACTGTTTTTT	CSAIGQLNEKLFF
.	TRBV4-1	TRBD2	TRBJ2-3	TGCGCCAGCAGCCGTGGGACTAGCGGGAGTTTGGCAGATACGCAGTATTTT	CASSRGTSGSLADTQYF
.	TRBV7-9	TRBD1	TRBJ2-1	TGTGCCAGCAGCCCCGGACAGGGGACCTACAATGAGCAGTTCTTC	CASSPGQGTYNEQFF
.	TRBV30	.	TRBJ1-3	TGTGCGGTTGGTGGGTTTCTGGGAAACACCATATATTTT	CAVGGFLGNTIYF
.	TRBV19	TRBD1	TRBJ1-5	TGTGCCAGTAGTATGAAAATCAAGATCTCCGGACAGGGTATGGATCAGCCCCAGCATTTT	CASSMKIKISGQGMDQPQHF
.	TRBV28	.	TRBJ2-7	TGTGCCAGCAGTTTAGTTGGGGCAGGAACCGACTACGAGCAGTACTTC	CASSLVGAGTDYEQYF
.	TRBV15	.	TRBJ1-4	TGTGCCACCAGCAGAGATGGCGGAGGGGCTAATGAAAAACTGTTTTTT	CATSRDGGGANEKLFF
.	TRBV7-9	TRBD2	TRBJ2-2	TGTGCCAGCAGGCCCCGGGGGGTGAACACCGGGGAGCTGTTTTTT	CASRPRGVNTGELFF
.	TRBV4-1	TRBD1	TRBJ1-2	TGCGCCAGCAGCGGGACAGGATCTGGCTACACCTTC	CASSGTGSGYTF
.	TRBV19	.	TRBJ2-3	TGTGCCAGTAGTATAGTAGGCCGGGGGGCATGGACAGATACGCAGTATTTT	CASSIVGRGAWTDTQYF
.	TRBV7-2	.	TRBJ1-1	TGTGCCAGCAGCTTACAAGGAGATGAAGCTTTCTTT	CASSLQGDEAFF
.	TRBV7-2	.	TRBJ1-3	TGTGCCAGCAGCGAGGACAGTACTGGAAACACCATATATTTT	CASSEDSTGNTIYF
.	TRBV5-1	TRBD1	TRBJ2-7	TGCGCCAGCATCCCGGGACAGGGTCCCTACGAGCAGTACTTC	CASIPGQGPYEQYF
.	TRBV11-2	TRBD1	TRBJ1-4	TGTGCCAGCAGCTTAGTCCAGGGGGCGGCTAATGAAAAACTGTTTTTT	CASSLVQGAANEKLFF
.	TRBV2	.	TRBJ2-5	TGTGCCAGCAGTCCTCAGGGACTCCCGGGGGAGACCCAGTACTTC	CASSPQGLPGETQYF
.	TRBV11-2	.	TRBJ1-5	TGTGCCAGCAGCTTAGGACGGACAGAGAATCAGCCCCAGCATTTT	CASSLGRTENQPQHF
.	TRBV9	.	TRBJ2-5	TGTGCCAGCAGCGTTTCAAGGGGGATGGGGACCCAGTACTTC	CASSVSRGMGTQYF
.	TRBV5-1	.	TRBJ2-5	TGCGCCAGCATTCAAGGTCCGGGTATGGAGACCCAGTACTTC	CASIQGPGMETQYF
.	TRBV6-1	TRBD1	TRBJ1-5	TGTGCCAGCCGCGGACAGGGGAGGTTAGGGCCCCAGCATTTT	CASRGQGRLGPQHF
.	TRBV28	TRBD2	TRBJ2-3	TGTGCCAGCAGCCCTCGGACTAGCCGCACAGATACGCAGTATTTT	CASSPRTSRTDTQYF
few	TRBV10-3	TRBD1	TRBJ1-3	TGTGCCATCAGTCCAACAGGGGACTCTGGAAACACCATATATTTT	CAISPTGDSGNTIYF
.	TRBV7-7	TRBD1	TRBJ2-1	TGTGCTAGCAGCTTAGACGGACAGGGGAGTGAGCAGTTCTTC	CASSLDGQGSEQFF
.	TRBV5-1	TRBD1	TRBJ2-2	TGCGCCAGCAGCTTGGCTCCGGGACAGGGTAACACCGGGGAGCTGTTTTTT	CASSLAPGQGNTGELFF
.	TRBV29-1	.	TRBJ2-7	TGCAGCGTCAAGACAAGTCACTATCCCTACGAGCAGTACTTC	CSVKTSHYPYEQYF
.	TRBV4-1	.	TRBJ1-6	TGCGCCAGCAGCCAAGATAAGTACGGGTTGGAAAATTCACCCCTCCACTTT	CASSQDKYGLENSPLHF
.	TRBV9	.	TRBJ2-7	TGTGCCAGCAGTCTGGCCATGGACCCGTACGAGCAGTACTTC	CASSLAMDPYEQYF
few	TRBV20-1	.	TRBJ1-2	TGCAGTGCTCGCTGGGACTATGGCTACACCTTC	CSARWDYGYTF
.	TRBV6-1	.	TRBJ2-6	TGTGCCAGCAAGGAGGGTGCTACCGGGGCCAACGTCCTGACTTTC	CASKEGATGANVLTF